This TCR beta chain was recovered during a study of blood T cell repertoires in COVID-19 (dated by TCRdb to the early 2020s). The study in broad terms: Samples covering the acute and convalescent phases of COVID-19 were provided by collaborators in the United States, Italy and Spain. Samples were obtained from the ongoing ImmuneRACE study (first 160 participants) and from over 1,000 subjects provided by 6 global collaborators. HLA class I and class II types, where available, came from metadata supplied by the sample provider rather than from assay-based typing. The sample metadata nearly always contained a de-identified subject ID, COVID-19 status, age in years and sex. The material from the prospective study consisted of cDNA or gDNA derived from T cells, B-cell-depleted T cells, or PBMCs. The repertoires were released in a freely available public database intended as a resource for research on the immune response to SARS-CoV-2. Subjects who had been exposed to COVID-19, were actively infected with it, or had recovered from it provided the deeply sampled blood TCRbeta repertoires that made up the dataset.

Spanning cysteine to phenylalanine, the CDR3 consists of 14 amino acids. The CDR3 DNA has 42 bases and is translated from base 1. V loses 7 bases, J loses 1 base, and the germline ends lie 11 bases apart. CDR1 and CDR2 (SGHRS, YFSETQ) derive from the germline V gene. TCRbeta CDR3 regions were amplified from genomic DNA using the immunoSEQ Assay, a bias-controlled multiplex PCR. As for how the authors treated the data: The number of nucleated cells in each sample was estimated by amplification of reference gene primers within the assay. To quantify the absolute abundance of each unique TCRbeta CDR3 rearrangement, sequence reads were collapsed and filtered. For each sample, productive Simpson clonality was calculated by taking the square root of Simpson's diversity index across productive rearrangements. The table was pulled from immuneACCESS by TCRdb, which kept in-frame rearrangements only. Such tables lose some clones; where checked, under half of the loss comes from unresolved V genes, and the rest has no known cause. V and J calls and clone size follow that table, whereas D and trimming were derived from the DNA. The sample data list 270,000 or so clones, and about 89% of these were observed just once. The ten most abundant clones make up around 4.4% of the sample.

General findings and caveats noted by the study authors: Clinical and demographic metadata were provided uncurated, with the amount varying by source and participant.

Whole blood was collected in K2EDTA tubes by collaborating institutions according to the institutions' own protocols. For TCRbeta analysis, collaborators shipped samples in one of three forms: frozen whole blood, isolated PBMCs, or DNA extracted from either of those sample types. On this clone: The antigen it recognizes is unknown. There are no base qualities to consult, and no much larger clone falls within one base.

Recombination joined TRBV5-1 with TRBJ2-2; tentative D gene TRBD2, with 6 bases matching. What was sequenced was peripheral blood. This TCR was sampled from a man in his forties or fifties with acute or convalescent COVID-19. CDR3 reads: CASRERGNTGELFF. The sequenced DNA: TGCGCCAGCCGGGAGAGAGGGAACACCGGGGAGCTGTTTTTT. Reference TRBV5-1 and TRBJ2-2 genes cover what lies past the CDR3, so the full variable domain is KAGVTQTPRYLIKTRGQQVTLSCSPISGHRSVSWYQQTPGQGLQFLFEYFSETQRNKGNFPGRFSGRQFSNSRSEMNVSTLELGDSALYLCASRERGNTGELFFGEGSRLTVL.